A single sample gave rise to the 5 T cell receptor beta chains below, sequenced in a study of blood T cells in healthy people across ages. With a J-beta primer mix and a sample-barcoded 5' primer, a second PCR ran about 7 to 12 cycles. Each CDR3 protein gets one entry after TCRdb re-called the 5' RACE reads with MiXCR. The top ten hold about a fifth of the sample, which has over 950,000 distinct CDR3 sequences, just over 50% seen once. Material for sequencing was blood. The receptor set was obtained from a woman aged 60-75 years in good health.

This clonotype was seen only once. This sequence joins TRBV11-2 and TRBJ2-5; D gene ambiguous. The CDR3 contains 15 residues. Trimming left V 2 bases short and J 5 bases short, with 15 bases between. Germline assignment: CDR1 SGHAT and CDR2 FQNNGV. The CDR3 DNA reads TGTGCCAGCAGCTTATTTTCCTGGGTGGAGGAGACCCAGTACTTC. Its protein product is CASSLFSWVEETQYF.

The rearrangement uses TRBV2 and TRBJ2-3, with 9 bases that match TRBD2. The germline CDR1 and CDR2 sequences are SNHLY and FYNNEI. Trimming took 3 bases from V and 4 from J; bases not matched to a gene: 8. The CDR3 has 16 residues. The CDR3 sequence: CASSDGASGTPDTQYF. In nucleotides, the CDR3 is TGTGCCAGCAGTGACGGGGCTAGCGGGACCCCAGATACGCAGTATTTT.

The rearrangement uses TRBV24-1 and TRBJ2-1, with no clear D. This CDR3 has 11 amino acids. The V gene's germline CDR1 is KGHDR and CDR2 SFDVKD. Trimming pared 6 bases from V and 10 bases from J, leaving 9 bases between. CDR3 in DNA: TGTGCCACCAGTAAATTTACGGAGCAGTTCTTC. The encoded protein is CATSKFTEQFF.

The rearrangement links TRBV7-8 to TRBJ1-4, with 7 bases identical to TRBD1. This CDR3 has 17 amino acids. Trimming cost V 1 base and J 7 bases; bases outside gene matches: 12. Germline CDR1 and CDR2: SGHVS and FQNEAQ. CDR3 DNA sequence: TGTGCCAGCAGCTTAGGAGACAGGGTCGGATCTAGTGAAAAACTGTTTTTT. This encodes CASSLGDRVGSSEKLFF.

The rearrangement links TRBV10-2 to TRBJ2-5; 7 nucleotides align to TRBD1. The CDR3 sequence is 13 residues long. Trimming cost V 10 bases and J 2 bases; bases outside gene matches: 7. Germline CDR1 is WSHSY and CDR2 is SAAADI. The CDR3 sequence: CATGDRVQETQYF. The CDR3 coding sequence is TGCGCCACCGGCGACAGGGTTCAAGAGACCCAGTACTTC.